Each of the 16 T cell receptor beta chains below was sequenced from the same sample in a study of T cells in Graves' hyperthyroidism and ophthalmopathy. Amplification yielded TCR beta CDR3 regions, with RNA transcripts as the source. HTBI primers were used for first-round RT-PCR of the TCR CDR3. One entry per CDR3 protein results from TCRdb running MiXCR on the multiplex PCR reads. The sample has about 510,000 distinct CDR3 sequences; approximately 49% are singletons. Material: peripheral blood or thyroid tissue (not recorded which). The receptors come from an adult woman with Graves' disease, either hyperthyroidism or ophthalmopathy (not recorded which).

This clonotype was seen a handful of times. CDR3 protein: CSVLSGTVDQPQHF. The CDR3 region has the DNA TGCAGCGTTCTCTCCGGGACAGTCGATCAGCCCCAGCATTTT. The V call is TRBV29-1, the J call TRBJ1-5; the match to TRBD1 covers 7 bases. V trimming: 5 bases; J trimming: 5 bases; junction bases outside the gene matches: 9. CDR1 is SQVTM and CDR2 is ANQGSEA in the germline V gene. This CDR3 has 14 residues.

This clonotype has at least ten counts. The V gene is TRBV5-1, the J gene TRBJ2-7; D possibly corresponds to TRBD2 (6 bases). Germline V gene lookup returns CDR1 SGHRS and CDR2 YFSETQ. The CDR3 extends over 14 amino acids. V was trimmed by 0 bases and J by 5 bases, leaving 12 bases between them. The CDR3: CASSLGRGGDEQYF. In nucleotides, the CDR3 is TGCGCCAGCAGCTTGGGTAGGGGAGGCGACGAGCAGTACTTC. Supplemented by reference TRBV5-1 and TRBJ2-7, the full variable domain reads KAGVTQTPRYLIKTRGQQVTLSCSPISGHRSVSWYQQTPGQGLQFLFEYFSETQRNKGNFPGRFSGRQFSNSRSEMNVSTLELGDSALYLCASSLGRGGDEQYFGPGTRLTVT.

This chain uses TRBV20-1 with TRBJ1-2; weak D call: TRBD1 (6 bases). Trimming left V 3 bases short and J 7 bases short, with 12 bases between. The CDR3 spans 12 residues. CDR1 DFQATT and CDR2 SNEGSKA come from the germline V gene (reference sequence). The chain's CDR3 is CSARTGTFGYTF. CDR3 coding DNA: TGCAGTGCTAGGACAGGAACCTTTGGCTACACCTTC.

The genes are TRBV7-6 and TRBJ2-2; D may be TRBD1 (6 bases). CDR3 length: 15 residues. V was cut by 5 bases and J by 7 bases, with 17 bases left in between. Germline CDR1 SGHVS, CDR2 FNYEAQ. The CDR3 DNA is TGTGCCAGCAGCCTGGGTAGTGGGGGCGACGGGGAGCTGTTTTTT. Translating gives CASSLGSGGDGELFF. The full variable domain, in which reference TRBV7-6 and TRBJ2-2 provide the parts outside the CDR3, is GAGVSQSPRYKVTKRGQDVALRCDPISGHVSLYWYRQALGQGPEFLTYFNYEAQQDKSGLPNDRFSAERPEGSISTLTIQRTEQRDSAMYRCASSLGSGGDGELFFGEGSRLTVL.

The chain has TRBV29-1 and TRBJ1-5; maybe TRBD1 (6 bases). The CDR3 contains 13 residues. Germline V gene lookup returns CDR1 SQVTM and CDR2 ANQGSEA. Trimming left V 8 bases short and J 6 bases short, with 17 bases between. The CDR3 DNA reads TGCAGCCAGATCGACAGGACAACTCAGCCCCAGCATTTT. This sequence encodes CSQIDRTTQPQHF.

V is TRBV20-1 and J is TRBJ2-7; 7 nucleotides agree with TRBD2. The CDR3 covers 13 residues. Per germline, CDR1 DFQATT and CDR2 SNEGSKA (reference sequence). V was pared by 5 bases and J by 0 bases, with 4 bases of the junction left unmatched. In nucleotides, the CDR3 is TGCAGTGCTTGGCGGGAGATCTCCTACGAGCAGTACTTC. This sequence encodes CSAWREISYEQYF.

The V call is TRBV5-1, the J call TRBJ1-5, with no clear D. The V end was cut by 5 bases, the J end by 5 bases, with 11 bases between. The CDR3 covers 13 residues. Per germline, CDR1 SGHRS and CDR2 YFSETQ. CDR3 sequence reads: CASRKGVDQPQHF. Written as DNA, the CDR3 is TGCGCCAGCAGGAAAGGTGTCGATCAGCCCCAGCATTTT.

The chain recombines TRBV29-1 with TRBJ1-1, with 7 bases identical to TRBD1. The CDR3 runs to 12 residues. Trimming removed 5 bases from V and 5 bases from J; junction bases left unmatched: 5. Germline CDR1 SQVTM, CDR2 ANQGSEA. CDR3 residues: CSVQPGGTEAFF. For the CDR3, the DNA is TGCAGCGTTCAACCAGGGGGAACTGAAGCTTTCTTT.

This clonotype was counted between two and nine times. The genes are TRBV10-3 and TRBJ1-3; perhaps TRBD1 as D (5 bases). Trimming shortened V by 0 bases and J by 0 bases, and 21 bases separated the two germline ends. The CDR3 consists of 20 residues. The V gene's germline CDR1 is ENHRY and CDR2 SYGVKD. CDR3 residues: CAISESTRIGEGHSGNTIYF. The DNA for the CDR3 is TGTGCCATCAGTGAGTCGACTCGGATAGGGGAAGGCCACTCTGGAAACACCATATATTTT.

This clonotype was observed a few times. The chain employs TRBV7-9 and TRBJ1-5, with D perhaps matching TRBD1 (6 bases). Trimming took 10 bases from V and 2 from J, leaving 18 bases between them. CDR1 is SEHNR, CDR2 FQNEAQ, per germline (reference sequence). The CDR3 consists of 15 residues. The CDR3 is CATSEGTSGNQPQHF. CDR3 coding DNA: TGTGCCACCAGTGAAGGGACATCGGGCAATCAGCCCCAGCATTTT.

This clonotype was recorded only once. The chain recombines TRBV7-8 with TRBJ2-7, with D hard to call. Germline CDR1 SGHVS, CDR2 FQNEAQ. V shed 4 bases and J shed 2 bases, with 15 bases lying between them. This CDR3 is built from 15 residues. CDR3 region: CASSSGPGWAYEQYF. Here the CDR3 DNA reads TGTGCCAGCAGCTCCGGGCCAGGTTGGGCCTACGAGCAGTACTTC. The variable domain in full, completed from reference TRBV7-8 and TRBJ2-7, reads GAGVSQSPRYKVAKRGQDVALRCDPISGHVSLFWYQQALGQGPEFLTYFQNEAQLDKSGLPSDRFFAERPEGSVSTLKIQRTQQEDSAVYLCASSSGPGWAYEQYFGPGTRLTVT.

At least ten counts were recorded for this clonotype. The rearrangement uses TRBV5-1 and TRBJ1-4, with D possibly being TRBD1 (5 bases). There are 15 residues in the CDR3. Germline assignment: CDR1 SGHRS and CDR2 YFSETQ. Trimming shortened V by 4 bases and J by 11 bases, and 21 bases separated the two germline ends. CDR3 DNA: TGCGCCAGCAGCCCGGACACTGTTCGCGTTGACAAACTGTTTTTT. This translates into CASSPDTVRVDKLFF.

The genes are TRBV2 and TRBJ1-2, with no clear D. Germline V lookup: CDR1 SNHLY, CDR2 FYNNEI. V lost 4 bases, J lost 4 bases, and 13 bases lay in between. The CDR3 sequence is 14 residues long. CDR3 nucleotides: TGTGCCAGCAGTGTAAGGGTATCAGTCTATGGCTACACCTTC. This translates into CASSVRVSVYGYTF.

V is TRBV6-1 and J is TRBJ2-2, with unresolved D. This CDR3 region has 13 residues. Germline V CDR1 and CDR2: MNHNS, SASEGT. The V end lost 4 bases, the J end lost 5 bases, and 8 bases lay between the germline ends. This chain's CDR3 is CASSGTWTGELFF. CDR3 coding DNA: TGTGCCAGCAGTGGCACCTGGACCGGGGAGCTGTTTTTT.

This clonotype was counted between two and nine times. The CDR3 nucleotides are TGTGCCAGCAGCTTAATGGGGGGCGAGGCCCAGTACTTC. Encoded protein: CASSLMGGEAQYF. The chain carries TRBV7-3 and TRBJ2-5; the D gene could be TRBD1 or TRBD2 (6 bases each). From germline, CDR1 is SGHTA and CDR2 FQGTGA. Trimming removed 1 base from V and 9 bases from J, with 12 bases in between. The CDR3 is 13 residues long.

CDR3 nucleotide sequence: TGTGCCAGCAGCGCTACAGGGGGCGCTCAGCCCCAGCATTTT. Translating it yields CASSATGGAQPQHF. The chain links TRBV12-3 or TRBV12-4 to TRBJ1-5; 9 nucleotides match TRBD1. CDR3 length equals 14 residues. V lost 6 bases to trimming and J lost 6 bases; unmatched junction nucleotides: 6.